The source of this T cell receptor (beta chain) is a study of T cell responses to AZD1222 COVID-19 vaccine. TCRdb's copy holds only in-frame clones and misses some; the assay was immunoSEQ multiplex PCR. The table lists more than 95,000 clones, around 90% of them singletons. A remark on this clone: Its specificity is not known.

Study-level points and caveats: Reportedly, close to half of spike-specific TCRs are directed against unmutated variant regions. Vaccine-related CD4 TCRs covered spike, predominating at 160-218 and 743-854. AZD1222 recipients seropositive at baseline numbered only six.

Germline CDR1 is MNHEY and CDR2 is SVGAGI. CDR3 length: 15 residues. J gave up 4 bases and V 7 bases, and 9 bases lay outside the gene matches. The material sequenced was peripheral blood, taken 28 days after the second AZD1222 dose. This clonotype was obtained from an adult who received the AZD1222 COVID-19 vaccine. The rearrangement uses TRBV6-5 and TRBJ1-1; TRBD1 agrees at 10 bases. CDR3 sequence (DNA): TGTGCCAGCACCCCCCGGGGGACAGGGGTCACTGAAGCTTTCTTT. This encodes CASTPRGTGVTEAFF.